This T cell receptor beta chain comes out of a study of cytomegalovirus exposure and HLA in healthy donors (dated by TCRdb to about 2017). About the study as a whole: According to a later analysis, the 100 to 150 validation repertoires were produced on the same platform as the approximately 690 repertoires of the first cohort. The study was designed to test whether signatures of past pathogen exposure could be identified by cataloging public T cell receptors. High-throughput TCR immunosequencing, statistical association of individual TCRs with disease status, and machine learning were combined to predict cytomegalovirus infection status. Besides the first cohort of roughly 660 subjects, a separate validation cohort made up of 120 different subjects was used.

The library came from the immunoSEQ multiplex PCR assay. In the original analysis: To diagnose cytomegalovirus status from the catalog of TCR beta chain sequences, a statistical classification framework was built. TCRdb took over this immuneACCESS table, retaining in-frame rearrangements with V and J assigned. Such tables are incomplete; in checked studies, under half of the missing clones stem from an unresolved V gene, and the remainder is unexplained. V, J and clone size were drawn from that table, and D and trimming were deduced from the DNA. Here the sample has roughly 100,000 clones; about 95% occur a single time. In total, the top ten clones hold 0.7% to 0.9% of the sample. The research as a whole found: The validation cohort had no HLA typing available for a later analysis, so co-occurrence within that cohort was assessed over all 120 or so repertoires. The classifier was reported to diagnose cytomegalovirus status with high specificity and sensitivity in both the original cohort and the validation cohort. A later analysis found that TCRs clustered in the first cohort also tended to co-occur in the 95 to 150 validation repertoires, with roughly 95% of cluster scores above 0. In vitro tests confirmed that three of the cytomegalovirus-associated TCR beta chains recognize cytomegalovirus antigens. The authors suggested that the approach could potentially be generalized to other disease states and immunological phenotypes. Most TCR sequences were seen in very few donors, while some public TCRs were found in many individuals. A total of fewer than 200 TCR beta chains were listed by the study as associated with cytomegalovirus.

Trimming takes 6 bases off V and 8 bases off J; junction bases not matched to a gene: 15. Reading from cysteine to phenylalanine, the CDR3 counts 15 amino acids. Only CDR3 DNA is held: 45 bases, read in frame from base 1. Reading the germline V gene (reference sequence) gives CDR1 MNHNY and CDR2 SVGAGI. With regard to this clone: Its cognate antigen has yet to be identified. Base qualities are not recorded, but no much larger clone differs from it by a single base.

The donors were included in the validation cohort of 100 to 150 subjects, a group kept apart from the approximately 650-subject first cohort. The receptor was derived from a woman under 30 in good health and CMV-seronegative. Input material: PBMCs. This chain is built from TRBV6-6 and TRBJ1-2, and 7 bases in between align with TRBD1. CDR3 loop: CASSLDRAPHPGYTF. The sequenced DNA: TGTGCCAGCAGCCTCGACAGGGCCCCCCACCCCGGCTACACCTTC.